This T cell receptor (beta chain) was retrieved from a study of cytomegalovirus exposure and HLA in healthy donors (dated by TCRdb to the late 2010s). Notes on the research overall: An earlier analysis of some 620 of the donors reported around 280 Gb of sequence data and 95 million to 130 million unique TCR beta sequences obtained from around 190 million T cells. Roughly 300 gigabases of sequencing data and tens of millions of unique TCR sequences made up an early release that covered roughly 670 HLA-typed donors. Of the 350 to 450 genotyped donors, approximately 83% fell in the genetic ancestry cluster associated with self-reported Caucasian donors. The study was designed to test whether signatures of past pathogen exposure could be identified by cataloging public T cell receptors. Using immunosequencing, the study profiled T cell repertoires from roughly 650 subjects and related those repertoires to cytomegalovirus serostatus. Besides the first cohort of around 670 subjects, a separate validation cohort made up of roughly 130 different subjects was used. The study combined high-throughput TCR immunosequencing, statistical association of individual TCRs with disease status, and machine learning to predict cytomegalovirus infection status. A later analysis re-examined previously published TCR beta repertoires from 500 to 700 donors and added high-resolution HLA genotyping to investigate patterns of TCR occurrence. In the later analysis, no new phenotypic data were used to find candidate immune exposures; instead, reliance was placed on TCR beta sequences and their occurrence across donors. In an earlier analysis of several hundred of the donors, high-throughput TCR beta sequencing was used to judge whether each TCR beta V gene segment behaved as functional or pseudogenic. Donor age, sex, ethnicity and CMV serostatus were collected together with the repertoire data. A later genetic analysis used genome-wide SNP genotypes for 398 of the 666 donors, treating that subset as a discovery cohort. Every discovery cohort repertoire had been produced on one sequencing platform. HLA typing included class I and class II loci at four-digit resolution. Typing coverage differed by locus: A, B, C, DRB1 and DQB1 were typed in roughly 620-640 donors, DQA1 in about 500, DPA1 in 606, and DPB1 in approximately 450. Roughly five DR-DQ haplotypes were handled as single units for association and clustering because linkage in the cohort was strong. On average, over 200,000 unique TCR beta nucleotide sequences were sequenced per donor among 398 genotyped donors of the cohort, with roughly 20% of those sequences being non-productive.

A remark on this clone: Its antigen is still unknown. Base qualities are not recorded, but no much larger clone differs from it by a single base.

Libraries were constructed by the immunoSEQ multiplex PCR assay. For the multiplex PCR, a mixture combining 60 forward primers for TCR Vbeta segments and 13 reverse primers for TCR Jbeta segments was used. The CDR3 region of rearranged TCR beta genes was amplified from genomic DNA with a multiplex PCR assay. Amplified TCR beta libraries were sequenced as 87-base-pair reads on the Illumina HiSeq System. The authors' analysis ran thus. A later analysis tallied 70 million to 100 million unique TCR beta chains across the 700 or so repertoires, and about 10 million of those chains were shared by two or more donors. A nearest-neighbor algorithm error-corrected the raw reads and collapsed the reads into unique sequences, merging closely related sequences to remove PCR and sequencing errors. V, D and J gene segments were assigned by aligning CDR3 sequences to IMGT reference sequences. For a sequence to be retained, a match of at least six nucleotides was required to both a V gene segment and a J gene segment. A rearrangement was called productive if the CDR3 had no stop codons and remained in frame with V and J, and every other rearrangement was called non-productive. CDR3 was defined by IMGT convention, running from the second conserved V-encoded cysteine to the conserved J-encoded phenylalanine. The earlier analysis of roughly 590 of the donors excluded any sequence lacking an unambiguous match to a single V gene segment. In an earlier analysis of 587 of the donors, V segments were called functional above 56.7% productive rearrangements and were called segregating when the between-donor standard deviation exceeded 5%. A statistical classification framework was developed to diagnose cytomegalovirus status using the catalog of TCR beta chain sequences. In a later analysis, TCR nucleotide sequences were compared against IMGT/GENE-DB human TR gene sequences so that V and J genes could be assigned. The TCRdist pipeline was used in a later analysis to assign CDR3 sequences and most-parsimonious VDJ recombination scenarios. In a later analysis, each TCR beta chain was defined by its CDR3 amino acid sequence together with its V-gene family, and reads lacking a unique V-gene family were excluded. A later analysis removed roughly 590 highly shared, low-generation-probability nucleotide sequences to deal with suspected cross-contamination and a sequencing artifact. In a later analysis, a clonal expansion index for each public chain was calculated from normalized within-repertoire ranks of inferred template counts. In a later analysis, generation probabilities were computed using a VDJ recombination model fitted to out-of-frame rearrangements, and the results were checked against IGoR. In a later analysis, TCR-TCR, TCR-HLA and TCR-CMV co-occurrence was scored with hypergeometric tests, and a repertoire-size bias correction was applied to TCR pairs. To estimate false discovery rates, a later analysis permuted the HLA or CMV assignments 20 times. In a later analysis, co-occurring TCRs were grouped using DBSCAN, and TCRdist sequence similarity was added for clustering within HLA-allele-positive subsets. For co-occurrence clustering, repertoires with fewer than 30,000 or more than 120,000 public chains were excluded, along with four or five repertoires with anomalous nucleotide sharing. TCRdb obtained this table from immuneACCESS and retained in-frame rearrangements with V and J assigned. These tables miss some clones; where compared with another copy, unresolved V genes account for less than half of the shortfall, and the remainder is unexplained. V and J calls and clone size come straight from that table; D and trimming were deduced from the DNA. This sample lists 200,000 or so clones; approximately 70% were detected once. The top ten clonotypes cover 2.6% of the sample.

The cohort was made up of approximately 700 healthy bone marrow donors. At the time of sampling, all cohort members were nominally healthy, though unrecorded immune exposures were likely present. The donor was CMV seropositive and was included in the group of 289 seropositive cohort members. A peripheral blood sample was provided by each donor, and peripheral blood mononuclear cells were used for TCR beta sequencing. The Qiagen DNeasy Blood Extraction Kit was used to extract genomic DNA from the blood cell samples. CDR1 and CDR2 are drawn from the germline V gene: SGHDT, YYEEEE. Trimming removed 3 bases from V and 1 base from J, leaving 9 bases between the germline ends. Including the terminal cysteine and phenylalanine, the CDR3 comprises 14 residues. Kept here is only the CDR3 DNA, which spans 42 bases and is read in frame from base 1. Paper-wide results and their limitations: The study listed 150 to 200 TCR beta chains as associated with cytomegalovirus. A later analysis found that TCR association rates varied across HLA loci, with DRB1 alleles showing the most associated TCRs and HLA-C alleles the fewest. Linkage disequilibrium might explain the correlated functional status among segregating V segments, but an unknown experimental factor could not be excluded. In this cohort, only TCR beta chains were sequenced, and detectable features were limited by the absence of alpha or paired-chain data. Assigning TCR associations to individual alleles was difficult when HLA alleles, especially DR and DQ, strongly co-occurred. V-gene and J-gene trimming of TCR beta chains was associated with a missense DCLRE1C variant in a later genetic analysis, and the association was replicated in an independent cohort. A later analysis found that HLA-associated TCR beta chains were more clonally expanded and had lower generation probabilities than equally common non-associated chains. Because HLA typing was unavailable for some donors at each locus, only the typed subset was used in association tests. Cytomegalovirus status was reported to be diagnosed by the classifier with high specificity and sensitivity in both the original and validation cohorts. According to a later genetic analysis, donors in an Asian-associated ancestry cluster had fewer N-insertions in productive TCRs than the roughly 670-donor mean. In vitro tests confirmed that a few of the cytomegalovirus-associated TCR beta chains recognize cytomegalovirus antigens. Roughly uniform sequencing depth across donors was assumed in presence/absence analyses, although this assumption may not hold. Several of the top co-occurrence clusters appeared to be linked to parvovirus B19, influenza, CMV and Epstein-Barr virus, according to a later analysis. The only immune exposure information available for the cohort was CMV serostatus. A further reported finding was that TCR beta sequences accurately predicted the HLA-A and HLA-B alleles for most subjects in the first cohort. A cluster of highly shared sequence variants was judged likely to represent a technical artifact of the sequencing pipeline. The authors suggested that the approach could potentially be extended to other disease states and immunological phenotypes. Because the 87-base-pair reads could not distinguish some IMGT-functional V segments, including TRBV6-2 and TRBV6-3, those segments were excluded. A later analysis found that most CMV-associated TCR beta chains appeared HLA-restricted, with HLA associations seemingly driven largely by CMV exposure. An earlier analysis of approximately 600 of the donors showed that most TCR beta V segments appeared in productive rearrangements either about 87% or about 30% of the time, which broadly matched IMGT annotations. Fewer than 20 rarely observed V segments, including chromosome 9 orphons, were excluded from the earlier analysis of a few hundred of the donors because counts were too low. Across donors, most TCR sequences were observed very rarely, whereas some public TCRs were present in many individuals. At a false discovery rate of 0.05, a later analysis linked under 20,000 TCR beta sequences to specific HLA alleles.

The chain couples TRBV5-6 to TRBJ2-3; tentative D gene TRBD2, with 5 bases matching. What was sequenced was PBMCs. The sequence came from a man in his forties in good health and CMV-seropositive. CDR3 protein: CASSSGLGTDTQYF. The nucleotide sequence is TGTGCCAGCAGCTCTGGACTGGGCACAGATACGCAGTATTTT.